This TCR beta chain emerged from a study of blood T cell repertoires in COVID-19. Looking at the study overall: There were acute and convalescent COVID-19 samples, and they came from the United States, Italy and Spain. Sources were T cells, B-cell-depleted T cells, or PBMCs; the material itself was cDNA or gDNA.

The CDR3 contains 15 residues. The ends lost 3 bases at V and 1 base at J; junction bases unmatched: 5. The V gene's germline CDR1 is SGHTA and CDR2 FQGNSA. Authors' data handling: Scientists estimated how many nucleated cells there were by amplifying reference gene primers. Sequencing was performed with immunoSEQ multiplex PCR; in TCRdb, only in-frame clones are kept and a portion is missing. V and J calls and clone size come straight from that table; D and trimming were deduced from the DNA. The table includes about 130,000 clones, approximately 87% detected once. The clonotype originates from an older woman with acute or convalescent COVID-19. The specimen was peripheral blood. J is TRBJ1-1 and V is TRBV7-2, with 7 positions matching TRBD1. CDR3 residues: CASSLGGQQNTEAFF. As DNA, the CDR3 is TGTGCCAGCAGCTTGGGGGGACAGCAGAACACTGAAGCTTTCTTT.